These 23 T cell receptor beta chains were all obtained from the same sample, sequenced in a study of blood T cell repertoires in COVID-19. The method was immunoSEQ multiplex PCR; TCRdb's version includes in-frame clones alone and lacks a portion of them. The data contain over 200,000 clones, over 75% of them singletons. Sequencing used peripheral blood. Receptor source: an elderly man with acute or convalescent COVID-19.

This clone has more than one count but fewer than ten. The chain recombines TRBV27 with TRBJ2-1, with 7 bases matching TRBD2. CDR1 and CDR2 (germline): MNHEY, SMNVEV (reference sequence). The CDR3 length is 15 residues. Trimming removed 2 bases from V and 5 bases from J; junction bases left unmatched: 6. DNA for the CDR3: TGTGCCAGCAGTTTAGCGGGAGATTGGAACAATGAGCAGTTCTTC. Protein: CASSLAGDWNNEQFF.

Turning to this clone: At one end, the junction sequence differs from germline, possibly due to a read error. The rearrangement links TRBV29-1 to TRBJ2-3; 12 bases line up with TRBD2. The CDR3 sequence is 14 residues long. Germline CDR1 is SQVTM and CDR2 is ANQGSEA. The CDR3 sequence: CSFELAGGTDTQYF. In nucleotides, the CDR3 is TGCAGCTTTGAACTAGCGGGAGGAACAGATACGCAGTATTTT.

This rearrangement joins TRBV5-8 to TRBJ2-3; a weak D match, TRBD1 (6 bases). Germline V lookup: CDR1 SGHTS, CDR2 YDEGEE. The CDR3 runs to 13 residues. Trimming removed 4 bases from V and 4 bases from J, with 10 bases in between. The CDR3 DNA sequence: TGTGCCAGCAGCATACAGGGACCAGATACGCAGTATTTT. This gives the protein CASSIQGPDTQYF. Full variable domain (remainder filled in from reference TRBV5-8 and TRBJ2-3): EAGVTQSPTHLIKTRGQQATLRCSPISGHTSVYWYQQALGLGLQFLLWYDEGEERNRGNFPPRFSGRQFPNYSSELNVNALELEDSALYLCASSIQGPDTQYFGPGTRLTVL.

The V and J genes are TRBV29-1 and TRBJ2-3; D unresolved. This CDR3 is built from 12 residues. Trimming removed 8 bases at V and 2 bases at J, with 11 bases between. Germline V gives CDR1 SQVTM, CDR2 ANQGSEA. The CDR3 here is CSFGLPTDTQYF. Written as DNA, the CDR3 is TGCAGCTTTGGCCTACCCACAGATACGCAGTATTTT.

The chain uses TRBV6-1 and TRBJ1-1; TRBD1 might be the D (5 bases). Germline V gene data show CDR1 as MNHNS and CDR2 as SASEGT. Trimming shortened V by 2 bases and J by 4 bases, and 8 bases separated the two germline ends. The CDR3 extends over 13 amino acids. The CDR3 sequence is CASSEQGGTEAFF. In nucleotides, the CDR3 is TGTGCCAGCAGTGAACAGGGTGGCACTGAAGCTTTCTTT.

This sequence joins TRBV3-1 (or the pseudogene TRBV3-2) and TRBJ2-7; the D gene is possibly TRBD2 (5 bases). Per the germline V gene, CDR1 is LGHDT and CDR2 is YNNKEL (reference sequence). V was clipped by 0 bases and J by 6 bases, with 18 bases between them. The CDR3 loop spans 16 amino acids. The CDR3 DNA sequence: TGTGCCAGCAGCCAAGAAAAATCCGAGGGCATGATCGAGCAGTACGTC. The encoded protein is CASSQEKSEGMIEQYV.

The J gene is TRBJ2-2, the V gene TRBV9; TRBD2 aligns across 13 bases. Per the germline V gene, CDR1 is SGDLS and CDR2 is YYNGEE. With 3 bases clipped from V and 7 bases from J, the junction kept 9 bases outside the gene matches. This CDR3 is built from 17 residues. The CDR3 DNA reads TGTGCCAGCAGCGATCCAGGACTAGCGGGAGTTGACGGGGAGCTGTTTTTT. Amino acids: CASSDPGLAGVDGELFF.

The CDR3 spells CSVEEVAGGAFF. CDR3 bases: TGCAGCGTTGAAGAGGTCGCTGGAGGGGCTTTCTTT. The rearrangement links TRBV29-1 to TRBJ1-1; D call uncertain. The CDR3 has 12 amino acids. Trimming pared 0 bases from V and 11 bases from J, leaving 13 bases between. Germline CDR1 reads SQVTM; CDR2 reads ANQGSEA.

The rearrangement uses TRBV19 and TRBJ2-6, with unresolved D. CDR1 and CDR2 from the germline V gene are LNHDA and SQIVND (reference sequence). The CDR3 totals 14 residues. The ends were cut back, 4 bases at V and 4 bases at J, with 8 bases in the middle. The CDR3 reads CASSTSPGANVLTF. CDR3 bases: TGTGCCAGTAGTACGTCCCCGGGGGCCAACGTCCTGACTTTC.

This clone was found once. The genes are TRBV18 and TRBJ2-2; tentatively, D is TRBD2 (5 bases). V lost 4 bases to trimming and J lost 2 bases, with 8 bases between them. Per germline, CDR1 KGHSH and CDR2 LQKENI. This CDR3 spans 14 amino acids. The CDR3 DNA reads TGTGCCAGCTCACGAGGACTTAACACCGGGGAGCTGTTTTTT. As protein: CASSRGLNTGELFF.

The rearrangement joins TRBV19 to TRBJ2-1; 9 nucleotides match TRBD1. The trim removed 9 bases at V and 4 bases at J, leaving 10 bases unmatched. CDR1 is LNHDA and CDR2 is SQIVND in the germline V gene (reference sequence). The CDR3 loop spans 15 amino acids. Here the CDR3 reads CASRKGDRVYNEQFF. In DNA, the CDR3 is TGTGCCAGCCGAAAAGGGGACAGGGTTTACAATGAGCAGTTCTTC.

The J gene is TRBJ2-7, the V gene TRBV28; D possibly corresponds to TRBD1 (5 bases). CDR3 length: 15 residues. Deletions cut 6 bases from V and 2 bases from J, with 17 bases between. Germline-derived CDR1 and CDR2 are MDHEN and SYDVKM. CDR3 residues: CASSPGGREPYEQYF. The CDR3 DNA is TGTGCCAGCAGCCCTGGTGGCAGGGAACCCTACGAGCAGTACTTC.

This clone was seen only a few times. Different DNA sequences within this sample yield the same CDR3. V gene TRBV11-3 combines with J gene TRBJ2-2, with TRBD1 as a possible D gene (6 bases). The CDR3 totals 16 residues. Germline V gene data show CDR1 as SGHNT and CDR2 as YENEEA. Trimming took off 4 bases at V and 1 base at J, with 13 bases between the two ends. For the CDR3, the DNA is TGTGCCAGCAGCTCAGTGGACAGCGGGAACACCGGGGAGCTGTTTTTT. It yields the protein CASSSVDSGNTGELFF.

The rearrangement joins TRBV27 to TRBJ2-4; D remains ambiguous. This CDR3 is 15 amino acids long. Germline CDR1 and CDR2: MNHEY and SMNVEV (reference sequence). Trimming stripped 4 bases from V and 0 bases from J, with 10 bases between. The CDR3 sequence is CASSSPGLAKNIQYF. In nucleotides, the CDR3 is TGTGCCAGCAGTTCCCCTGGGCTAGCCAAAAACATTCAGTACTTC.

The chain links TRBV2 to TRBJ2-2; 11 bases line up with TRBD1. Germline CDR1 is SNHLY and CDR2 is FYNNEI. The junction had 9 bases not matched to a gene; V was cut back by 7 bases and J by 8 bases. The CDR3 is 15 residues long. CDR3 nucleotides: TGTGCCAGCAACGCCGGGACAGGGGGAAAAGGGGAGCTGTTTTTT. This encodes CASNAGTGGKGELFF.

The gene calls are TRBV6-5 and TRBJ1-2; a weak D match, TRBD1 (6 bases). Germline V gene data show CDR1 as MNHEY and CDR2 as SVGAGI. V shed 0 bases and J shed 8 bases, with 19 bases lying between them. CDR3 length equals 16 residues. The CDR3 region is CASSYSQGKAVWGYTF. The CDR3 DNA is TGTGCCAGCAGTTACTCTCAGGGGAAAGCTGTTTGGGGCTACACCTTC.

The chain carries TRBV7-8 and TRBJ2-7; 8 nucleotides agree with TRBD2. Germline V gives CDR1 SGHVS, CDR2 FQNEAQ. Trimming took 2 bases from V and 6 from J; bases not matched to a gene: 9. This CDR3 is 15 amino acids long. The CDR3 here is CASSLMWGTSGEQYV. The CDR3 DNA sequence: TGTGCCAGCAGCTTAATGTGGGGCACTAGCGGCGAGCAGTACGTC.

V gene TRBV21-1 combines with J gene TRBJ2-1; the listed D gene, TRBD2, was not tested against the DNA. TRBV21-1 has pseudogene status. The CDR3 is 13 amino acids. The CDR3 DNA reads TGTGCCAGCAGTGGAGATGCGAACAATGAGCAGTTCTTC. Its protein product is CASSGDANNEQFF.

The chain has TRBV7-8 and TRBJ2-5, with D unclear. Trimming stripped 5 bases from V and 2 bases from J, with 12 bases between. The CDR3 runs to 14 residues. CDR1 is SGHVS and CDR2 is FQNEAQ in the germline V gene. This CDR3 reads CASSPLTSQETQYF. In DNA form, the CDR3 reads TGTGCCAGCAGCCCACTGACATCTCAAGAGACCCAGTACTTC.

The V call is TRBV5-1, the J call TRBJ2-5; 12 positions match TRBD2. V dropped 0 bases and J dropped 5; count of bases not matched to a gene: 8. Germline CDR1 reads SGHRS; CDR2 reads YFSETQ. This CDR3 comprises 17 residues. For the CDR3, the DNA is TGCGCCAGCAGCTTGGGGCCTAGCGGGAGGGCCGGGGAGACCCAGTACTTC. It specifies CASSLGPSGRAGETQYF.

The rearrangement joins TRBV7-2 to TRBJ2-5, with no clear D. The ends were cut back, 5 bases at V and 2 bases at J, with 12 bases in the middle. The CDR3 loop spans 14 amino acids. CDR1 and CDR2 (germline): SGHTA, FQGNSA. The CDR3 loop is CASSPSGHQETQYF. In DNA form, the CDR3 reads TGTGCCAGCAGCCCGTCTGGGCATCAAGAGACCCAGTACTTC.

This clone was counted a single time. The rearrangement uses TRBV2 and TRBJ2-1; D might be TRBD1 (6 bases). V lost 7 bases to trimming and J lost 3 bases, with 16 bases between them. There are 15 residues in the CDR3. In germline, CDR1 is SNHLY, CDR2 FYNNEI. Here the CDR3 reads CASKINRENYNEQFF. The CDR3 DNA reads TGTGCCAGCAAAATAAACAGGGAAAACTACAATGAGCAGTTCTTC.

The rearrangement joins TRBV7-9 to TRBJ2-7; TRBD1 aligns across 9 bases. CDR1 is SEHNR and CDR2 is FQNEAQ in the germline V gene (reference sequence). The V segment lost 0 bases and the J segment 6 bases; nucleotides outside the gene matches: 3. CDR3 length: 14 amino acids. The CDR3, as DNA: TGTGCCAGCAGCTTAGCGACGACAGGGGGCGAGCAGTACTTC. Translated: CASSLATTGGEQYF.